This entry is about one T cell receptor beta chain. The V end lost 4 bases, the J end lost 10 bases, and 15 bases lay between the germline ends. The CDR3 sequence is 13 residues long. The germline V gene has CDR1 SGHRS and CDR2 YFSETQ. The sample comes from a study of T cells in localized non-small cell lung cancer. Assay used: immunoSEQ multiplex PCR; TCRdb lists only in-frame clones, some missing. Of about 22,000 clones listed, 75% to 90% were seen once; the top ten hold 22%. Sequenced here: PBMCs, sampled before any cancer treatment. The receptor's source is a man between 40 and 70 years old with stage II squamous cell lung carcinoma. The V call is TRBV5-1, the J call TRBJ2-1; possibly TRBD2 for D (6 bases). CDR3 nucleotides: TGCGCCAGCAGCCTGCTCGGGGGACTGGAGCAGTTCTTC. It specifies CASSLLGGLEQFF.